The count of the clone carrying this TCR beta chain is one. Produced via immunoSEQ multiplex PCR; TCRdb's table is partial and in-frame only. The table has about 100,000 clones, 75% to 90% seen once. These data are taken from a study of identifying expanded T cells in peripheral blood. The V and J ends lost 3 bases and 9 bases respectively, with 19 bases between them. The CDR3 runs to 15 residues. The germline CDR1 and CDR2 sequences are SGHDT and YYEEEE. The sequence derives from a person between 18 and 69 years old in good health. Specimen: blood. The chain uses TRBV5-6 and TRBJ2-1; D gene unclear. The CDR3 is CASSSIVSSVGEQFF. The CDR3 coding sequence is TGTGCCAGCAGCTCCATCGTTAGTAGTGTCGGTGAGCAGTTCTTC.